Reported below is one T cell receptor beta chain. Its cognate antigen is unknown. The data are from a study of T cells in localized non-small cell lung cancer. Germline-derived CDR1 and CDR2 are MDHEN and SYDVKM. V was trimmed by 7 bases and J by 8 bases, leaving 13 bases between them. The CDR3 totals 12 residues. Whole-study findings and limits: One tumor region alone was sequenced, and heterogeneity therefore remains possible. Of the tissues analyzed, uninvolved adjacent lung showed maximal T cell clonality, greater than tumor. Paired adjacent lung recovered a median approximately 57 of the top 100 tumor clones.

Assay used: immunoSEQ multiplex PCR; TCRdb lists only in-frame clones, some missing. The table shows 3,000 to 3,500 clones, with less than 35% occurring only once. The source of this sequence is a man aged 35 to 69 with stage I lung adenocarcinoma. The sample in question was lung tumor tissue, obtained before any cancer treatment. The rearrangement uses TRBV28 and TRBJ2-3; a possible D gene is TRBD1 (6 bases). CDR3 region: CASTPPRGTQYF. CDR3 in DNA: TGTGCCAGCACCCCGCCCAGGGGTACGCAGTATTTT.